The 29 T cell receptor beta chains below were found in one sample sequenced in a study of blood T cell repertoires in COVID-19. The protocol was immunoSEQ multiplex PCR, while the TCRdb copy is restricted to in-frame clones and leaves out a portion. The sample lists roughly 670,000 clones, about 90% occurring once. The source material was peripheral blood. These receptors were taken from a woman between 18 and 30 years old with acute or convalescent COVID-19.

The chain combines TRBV5-1 with TRBJ2-3, with 8 bases identical to TRBD1. This CDR3 has 14 residues. Trimming took 4 bases from V and 1 from J; bases not matched to a gene: 2. CDR1 is SGHRS and CDR2 is YFSETQ in the germline V gene. The chain's CDR3 is CASSPTGGTDTQYF. In DNA, the CDR3 is TGCGCCAGCAGCCCGACAGGGGGCACAGATACGCAGTATTTT.

The gene calls are TRBV6-2 or TRBV6-3 and TRBJ2-7, with no clear D. The CDR3 has 13 amino acids. The germline CDR1 and CDR2 sequences are MNHEY and SVGEGT. V gave up 6 bases and J gave up 3 bases, with 12 bases separating them. CDR3 DNA: TGTGCCAGCAGCTCCTATTTTAGCTACGAGCAGTACTTC. It specifies CASSSYFSYEQYF.

The V and J genes are TRBV9 and TRBJ2-6, with D maybe TRBD1 (5 bases). The ends were cut back, 2 bases at V and 0 bases at J, with 12 bases in the middle. Germline-derived CDR1 and CDR2 are SGDLS and YYNGEE. CDR3 size: 17 residues. This CDR3 is CASSVAVGPSGANVLTF. CDR3 coding DNA: TGTGCCAGCAGCGTCGCGGTGGGGCCCTCTGGGGCCAACGTCCTGACTTTC.

The chain is built from TRBV5-4 and TRBJ1-2; D is unclear. Looked up from germline, CDR1 is SGHNT and CDR2 is YYREEE (reference sequence). The CDR3 has 15 amino acids. V was trimmed by 1 base and J by 0 bases, leaving 10 bases between them. CDR3 amino acids: CASSLSYSTNYGYTF. For the CDR3, the DNA is TGTGCCAGCAGCTTGTCCTACAGTACTAACTATGGCTACACCTTC.

V gene TRBV6-1 combines with J gene TRBJ1-2; possibly TRBD1 for D (6 bases). This CDR3 is 13 amino acids long. Trimming removed 1 base from V and 4 bases from J, with 7 bases in between. CDR1 and CDR2 (germline): MNHNS, SASEGT. This CDR3 reads CASSEGRGYGYTF. Written as DNA, the CDR3 is TGTGCCAGCAGTGAAGGCAGGGGCTATGGCTACACCTTC.

The V call is TRBV18, the J call TRBJ1-2, with D possibly matching TRBD1 (5 bases). Germline assignment: CDR1 KGHSH and CDR2 LQKENI. CDR3 length: 12 residues. V lost 3 bases and J 6 bases, leaving 8 bases between the germline ends. CDR3 bases: TGTGCCAGCTCACCTTCAGGGCATGGCTACACCTTC. Its protein is CASSPSGHGYTF.

V gene TRBV30 combines with J gene TRBJ1-2; 8 nucleotides line up with TRBD1. V was pared by 2 bases and J by 8 bases, with 4 bases of the junction left unmatched. This CDR3 is built from 12 residues. Per germline, CDR1 GTSNPN and CDR2 SVGIG (reference sequence). The CDR3 sequence is CAWSFSGGGYTF. The CDR3 DNA reads TGTGCCTGGAGTTTCTCAGGGGGCGGCTACACCTTC.

This clone was seen just once. The V and J genes are TRBV15 and TRBJ1-2; TRBD1 aligns across 11 bases. J lost 8 bases, V lost 0 bases, and 8 bases had no gene match. Germline CDR1 is LNHNV and CDR2 is YYDKDF (reference sequence). The CDR3 extends over 16 amino acids. DNA for the CDR3: TGTGCCACCAGCAGAGATCTGCGGGACAGGGGGTCCGGCTACACCTTC. Its translation: CATSRDLRDRGSGYTF.

The chain is built from TRBV19 and TRBJ1-2, with D uncertain. This CDR3 contains 15 residues. Germline V gives CDR1 LNHDA, CDR2 SQIVND (reference sequence). Trimming cost V 2 bases and J 2 bases, with 12 bases left between them. The CDR3 loop is CASSISVTENYGYTF. In DNA, the CDR3 is TGTGCCAGTAGTATATCGGTCACCGAAAACTATGGCTACACCTTC.

The chain joins TRBV4-1 to TRBJ1-1; possible D gene TRBD1, 6 bases. Germline V gene sequence: CDR1 MGHRA, CDR2 YSYEKL. Trimming left V 0 bases short and J 8 bases short, with 13 bases between. This CDR3 spans 14 amino acids. The CDR3 protein is CASSQDTGRGEAFF. The CDR3 nucleotides are TGCGCCAGCAGCCAAGATACGGGCAGGGGAGAAGCTTTCTTT.

This chain uses TRBV7-2 with TRBJ2-3; tentatively, D is TRBD1 (5 bases). Trimming shortened V by 6 bases and J by 4 bases, and 14 bases separated the two germline ends. The germline gives CDR1 SGHTA, CDR2 FQGNSA. The length of the CDR3 is 14 residues. The CDR3 nucleotides are TGTGCCAGCAGGTTTCGAGCAGGGCCAGATACGCAGTATTTT. This sequence encodes CASRFRAGPDTQYF.

Only a few counts were recorded for this clone. The chain uses TRBV6-5 and TRBJ2-2; a possible D gene is TRBD2 (7 bases). Per germline, CDR1 MNHEY and CDR2 SVGAGI. V lost 4 bases and J 7 bases, leaving 16 bases between the germline ends. The length of the CDR3 is 15 residues. The CDR3 is CASSSTGGRRGELFF. The CDR3 nucleotides are TGTGCCAGCAGTTCCACGGGGGGCCGTCGCGGGGAGCTGTTTTTT.

This chain joins TRBV7-2 and TRBJ2-6; D might be TRBD1 (5 bases). The CDR3 runs 18 residues. The V and J ends lost 2 bases and 1 base respectively, with 15 bases between them. Germline CDR1 is SGHTA and CDR2 is FQGNSA. The CDR3 DNA sequence: TGTGCCAGCAGCTTATCCAGGGCCGTAAGGTCTGGGGCCAACGTCCTGACTTTC. Protein sequence: CASSLSRAVRSGANVLTF.

The chain links TRBV18 to TRBJ1-1; TRBD1 agrees at 9 bases. V shed 6 bases and J 5 bases; nucleotides not matched to a gene: 13. CDR1 and CDR2 from the germline V gene are KGHSH and LQKENI. This CDR3 has 16 residues. The CDR3 sequence: CASSPLKQGASTEAFF. As DNA, the CDR3 is TGTGCCAGCTCGCCCCTAAAACAGGGGGCGAGTACTGAAGCTTTCTTT.

The chain employs TRBV28 and TRBJ1-2; 7 nucleotides line up with TRBD1. Germline CDR1 reads MDHEN; CDR2 reads SYDVKM. Trimming took 4 bases from V and 4 from J; bases not matched to a gene: 6. This CDR3 region has 14 residues. CDR3 bases: TGTGCCAGCAGTTATAGGGGGCAGGGCTATGGCTACACCTTC. Its translation: CASSYRGQGYGYTF.

Turning to this clone: The sample contains more than one DNA sequence encoding this CDR3. This chain connects TRBV30 to TRBJ1-1; 9 nucleotides align to TRBD1. V dropped 2 bases and J dropped 4; count of bases not matched to a gene: 2. The CDR3 runs 13 residues. CDR1 and CDR2 (germline): GTSNPN, SVGIG (reference sequence). The CDR3 sequence is CAWSLDRGTEAFF. CDR3 sequence (DNA): TGTGCCTGGAGTCTGGACAGGGGCACTGAAGCTTTCTTT.

This clone was counted once. The V and J genes are TRBV7-8 and TRBJ1-2; TRBD1 matches 7 bases. J gave up 2 bases and V 5 bases, and 11 bases lay outside the gene matches. The CDR3 runs to 16 residues. Germline V gene data show CDR1 as SGHVS and CDR2 as FQNEAQ. Here the CDR3 DNA reads TGTGCCAGCAGCCCCCAAGGACAGGTGCTAAACTATGGCTACACCTTC. Amino acids: CASSPQGQVLNYGYTF.

CDR3 residues: CATSELGAGGTGELFF. CDR3 DNA: TGTGCCACCAGTGAACTTGGAGCGGGGGGTACCGGGGAGCTGTTTTTT. J is TRBJ2-2 and V is TRBV24-1; TRBD2 matches 9 bases. After removal of 4 bases from V and 5 bases from J, the junction contained 7 bases not matched to a gene. The V gene's germline CDR1 is KGHDR and CDR2 SFDVKD. This CDR3 spans 16 amino acids.

J is TRBJ1-2 and V is TRBV10-3; 7 bases are a match to TRBD1. This CDR3 comprises 16 residues. Germline V gene sequence: CDR1 ENHRY, CDR2 SYGVKD. The J segment lost 4 bases and the V segment lost 0 bases, leaving 8 bases of the junction unmatched. DNA for the CDR3: TGTGCCATCAGTGAGTCGTCCACCGGGACAGTCTATGGCTACACCTTC. Amino acid sequence: CAISESSTGTVYGYTF.

The rearrangement uses TRBV7-9 and TRBJ2-1; TRBD1 is a possible D gene (6 bases). The V end lost 1 base, the J end lost 7 bases, and 11 bases lay between the germline ends. In germline, CDR1 is SEHNR, CDR2 FQNEAQ (reference sequence). The CDR3 is 14 amino acids. Here the CDR3 DNA reads TGTGCCAGCAGCTTAGTAGGGGGTGAGAATGAGCAGTTCTTC. It is translated as CASSLVGGENEQFF.

J is TRBJ1-1 and V is TRBV7-9; D is unresolved. The CDR3 covers 13 residues. Trimming stripped 2 bases from V and 1 base from J, with 5 bases between. Germline CDR1 reads SEHNR; CDR2 reads FQNEAQ (reference sequence). CDR3 loop: CASSLRENTEAFF. The CDR3 DNA sequence: TGTGCCAGCAGCTTACGCGAGAACACTGAAGCTTTCTTT. The entire variable domain, with the rest obtained from reference TRBV7-9 and TRBJ1-1, is as follows: DTGVSQNPRHKITKRGQNVTFRCDPISEHNRLYWYRQTLGQGPEFLTYFQNEAQLEKSRLLSDRFSAERPKGSFSTLEIQRTEQGDSAMYLCASSLRENTEAFFGQGTRLTVV.

The chain uses TRBV6-5 and TRBJ1-2; 7 nucleotides align to TRBD1. Germline V gene data show CDR1 as MNHEY and CDR2 as SVGAGI. The J segment lost 6 bases and the V segment lost 5 bases, leaving 12 bases of the junction unmatched. The length of the CDR3 is 15 residues. As DNA, the CDR3 is TGTGCCAGCAGTCCAAGACAGGGCCGTATAAATGGCTACACCTTC. Protein sequence: CASSPRQGRINGYTF.

CDR3 protein: CASSFVSWGRLSNQPQHF. In nucleotides, the CDR3 is TGTGCCAGCAGTTTCGTGAGTTGGGGGCGGCTTAGCAATCAGCCCCAGCATTTT. The chain uses TRBV28 and TRBJ1-5; possibly TRBD1 for D (6 bases). Germline CDR1 MDHEN, CDR2 SYDVKM. V was cut by 3 bases and J by 0 bases, with 18 bases left in between. This CDR3 is 18 amino acids long.

The J gene is TRBJ1-6, the V gene TRBV7-3; D ambiguous. V dropped 2 bases and J dropped 8 bases, with 7 bases sitting between them. The CDR3 contains 13 residues. From germline, CDR1 is SGHTA and CDR2 FQGTGA. The CDR3 DNA reads TGTGCCAGCAGCTTACACGGAGATTCACCCCTCCACTTT. Amino acid sequence: CASSLHGDSPLHF.

The rearrangement joins TRBV5-6 to TRBJ1-3; 9 bases fit TRBD1. The length of the CDR3 is 18 residues. Losses at the gene ends were 4 bases for V and 4 bases for J; bases not matched to a gene: 15. Per the germline V gene, CDR1 is SGHDT and CDR2 is YYEEEE. CDR3 bases: TGTGCCAGCAGCACGGGCGGACTGGGACAGGGAGTAGGAAACACCATATATTTT. Its protein product is CASSTGGLGQGVGNTIYF. The whole variable domain, filled in from reference TRBV5-6 and TRBJ1-3, reads DAGVTQSPTHLIKTRGQQVTLRCSPKSGHDTVSWYQQALGQGPQFIFQYYEEEERQRGNFPDRFSGHQFPNYSSELNVNALLLGDSALYLCASSTGGLGQGVGNTIYFGEGSWLTVV.

The chain links TRBV7-2 to TRBJ1-1; 8 nucleotides line up with TRBD1. Per germline, CDR1 SGHTA and CDR2 FQGNSA. J gave up 9 bases and V 3 bases, and 9 bases lay outside the gene matches. The length of the CDR3 is 14 residues. The CDR3 coding sequence is TGTGCCAGCAGCTTTCAGTGGCAGGGGGCCCAAGCTTTCTTT. It specifies CASSFQWQGAQAFF. The full variable domain, with the rest looked up from reference TRBV7-2 and TRBJ1-1, is GAGVSQSPSNKVTEKGKDVELRCDPISGHTALYWYRQSLGQGLEFLIYFQGNSAPDKSGLPSDRFSAERTGGSVSTLTIQRTQQEDSAVYLCASSFQWQGAQAFFGQGTRLTVV.

The CDR3 DNA reads TGTGCCAGCAGCTTCGGGACAGGGGCCACCGGGGAGCTGTTTTTT. The encoded protein is CASSFGTGATGELFF. The V and J genes are TRBV7-3 and TRBJ2-2; 10 positions match TRBD1. The V gene's germline CDR1 is SGHTA and CDR2 FQGTGA. This CDR3 comprises 15 residues. The ends lost 3 bases at V and 4 bases at J; junction bases unmatched: 2.

The rearrangement joins TRBV27 to TRBJ1-3; tentatively, D is TRBD1 (6 bases). CDR3 length: 15 amino acids. From germline, CDR1 is MNHEY and CDR2 SMNVEV (reference sequence). V lost 5 bases and J lost 3, with 14 bases in between. The CDR3 DNA follows: TGTGCCAGCAGTACACTCAGGGGAAATGGAAACACCATATATTTT. It yields the protein CASSTLRGNGNTIYF.

This clone has just one count. The J gene is TRBJ1-2, the V gene TRBV2, with 7 positions matching TRBD1. The CDR3 sequence is 13 residues long. From germline, CDR1 is SNHLY and CDR2 FYNNEI. The V and J ends lost 7 bases and 7 bases, in that order; junction bases with no gene match: 9. For the CDR3, the DNA is TGTGCCAGCATCCCGACAGGGTCAGGTGGCTACACCTTC. Its protein is CASIPTGSGGYTF.